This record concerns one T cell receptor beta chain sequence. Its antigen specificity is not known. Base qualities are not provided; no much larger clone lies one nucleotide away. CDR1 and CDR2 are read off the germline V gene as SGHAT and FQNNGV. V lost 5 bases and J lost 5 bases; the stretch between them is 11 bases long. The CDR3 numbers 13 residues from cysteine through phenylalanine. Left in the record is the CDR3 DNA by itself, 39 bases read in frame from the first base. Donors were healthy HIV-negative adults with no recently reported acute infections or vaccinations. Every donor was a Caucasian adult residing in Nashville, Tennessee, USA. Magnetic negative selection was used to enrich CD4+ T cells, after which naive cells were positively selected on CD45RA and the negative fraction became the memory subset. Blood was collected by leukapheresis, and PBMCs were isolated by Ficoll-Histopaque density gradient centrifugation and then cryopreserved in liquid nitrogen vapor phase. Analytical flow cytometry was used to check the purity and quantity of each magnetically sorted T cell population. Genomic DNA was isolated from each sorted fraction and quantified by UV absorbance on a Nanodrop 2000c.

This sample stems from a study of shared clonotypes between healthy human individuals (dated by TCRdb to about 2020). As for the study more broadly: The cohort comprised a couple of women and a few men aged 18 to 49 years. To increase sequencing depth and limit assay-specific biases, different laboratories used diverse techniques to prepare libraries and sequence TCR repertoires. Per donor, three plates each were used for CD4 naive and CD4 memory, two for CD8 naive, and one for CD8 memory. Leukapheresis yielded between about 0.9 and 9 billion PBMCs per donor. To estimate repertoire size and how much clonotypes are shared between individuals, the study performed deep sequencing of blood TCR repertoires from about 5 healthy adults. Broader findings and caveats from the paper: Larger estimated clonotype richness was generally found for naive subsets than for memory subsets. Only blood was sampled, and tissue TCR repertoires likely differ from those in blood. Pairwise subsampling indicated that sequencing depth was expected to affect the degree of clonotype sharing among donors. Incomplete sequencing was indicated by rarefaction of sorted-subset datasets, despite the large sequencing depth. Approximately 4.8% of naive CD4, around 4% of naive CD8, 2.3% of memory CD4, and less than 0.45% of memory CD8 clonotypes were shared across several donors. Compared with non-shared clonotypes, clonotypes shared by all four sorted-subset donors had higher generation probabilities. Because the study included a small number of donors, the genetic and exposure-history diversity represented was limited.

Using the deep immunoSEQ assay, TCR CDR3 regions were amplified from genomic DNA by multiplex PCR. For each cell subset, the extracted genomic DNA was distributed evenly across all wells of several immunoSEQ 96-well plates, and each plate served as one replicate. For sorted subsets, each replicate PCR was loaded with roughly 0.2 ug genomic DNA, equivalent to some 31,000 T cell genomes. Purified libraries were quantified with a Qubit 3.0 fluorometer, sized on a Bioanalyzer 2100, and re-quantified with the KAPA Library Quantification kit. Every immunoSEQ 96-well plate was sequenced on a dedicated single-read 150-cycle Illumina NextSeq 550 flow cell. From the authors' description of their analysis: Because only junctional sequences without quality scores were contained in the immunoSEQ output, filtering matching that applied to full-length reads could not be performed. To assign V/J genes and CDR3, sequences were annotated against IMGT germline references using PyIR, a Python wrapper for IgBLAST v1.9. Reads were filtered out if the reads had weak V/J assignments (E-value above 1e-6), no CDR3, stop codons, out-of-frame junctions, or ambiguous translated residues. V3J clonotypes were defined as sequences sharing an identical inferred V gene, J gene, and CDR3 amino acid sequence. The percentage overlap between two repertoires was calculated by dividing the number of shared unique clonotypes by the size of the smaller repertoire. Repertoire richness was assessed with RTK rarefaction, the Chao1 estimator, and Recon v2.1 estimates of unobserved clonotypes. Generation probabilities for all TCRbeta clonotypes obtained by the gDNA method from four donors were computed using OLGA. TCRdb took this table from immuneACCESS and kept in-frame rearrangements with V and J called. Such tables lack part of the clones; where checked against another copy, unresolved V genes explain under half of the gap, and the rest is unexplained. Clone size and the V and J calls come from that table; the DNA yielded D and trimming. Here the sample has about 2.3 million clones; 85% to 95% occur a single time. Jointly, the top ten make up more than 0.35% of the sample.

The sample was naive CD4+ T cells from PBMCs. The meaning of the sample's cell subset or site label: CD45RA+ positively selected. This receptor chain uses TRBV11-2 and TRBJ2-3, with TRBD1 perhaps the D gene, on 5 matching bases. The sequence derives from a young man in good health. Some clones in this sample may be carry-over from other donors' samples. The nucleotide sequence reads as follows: TGTGCCAGCAGCGACAGAATGATAGATACGCAGTATTTT. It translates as CASSDRMIDTQYF. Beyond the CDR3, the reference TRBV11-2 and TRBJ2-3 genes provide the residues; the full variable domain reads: EAGVAQSPRYKIIEKRQSVAFWCNPISGHATLYWYQQILGQGPKLLIQFQNNGVVDDSQLPKDRFSAERLKGVDSTLKIQPAKLEDSAVYLCASSDRMIDTQYFGPGTRLTVL.